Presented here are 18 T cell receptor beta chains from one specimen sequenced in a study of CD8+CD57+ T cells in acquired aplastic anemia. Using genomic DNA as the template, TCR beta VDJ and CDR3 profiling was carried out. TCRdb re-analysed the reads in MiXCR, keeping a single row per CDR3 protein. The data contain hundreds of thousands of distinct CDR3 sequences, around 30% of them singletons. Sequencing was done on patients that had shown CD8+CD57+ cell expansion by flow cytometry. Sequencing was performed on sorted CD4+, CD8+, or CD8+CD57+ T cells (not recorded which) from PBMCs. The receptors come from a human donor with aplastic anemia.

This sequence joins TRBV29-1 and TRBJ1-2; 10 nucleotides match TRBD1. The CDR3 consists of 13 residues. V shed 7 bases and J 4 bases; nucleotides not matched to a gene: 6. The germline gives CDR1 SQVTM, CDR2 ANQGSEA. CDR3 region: CSGTDRGGYGYTF. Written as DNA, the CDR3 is TGCAGCGGTACGGACAGGGGGGGCTATGGCTACACCTTC. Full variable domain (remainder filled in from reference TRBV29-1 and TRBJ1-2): SAVISQKPSRDICQRGTSLTIQCQVDSQVTMMFWYRQQPGQSLTLIATANQGSEATYESGFVIDKFPISRPNLTFSTLTVSNMSPEDSSIYLCSGTDRGGYGYTFGSGTRLTVV.

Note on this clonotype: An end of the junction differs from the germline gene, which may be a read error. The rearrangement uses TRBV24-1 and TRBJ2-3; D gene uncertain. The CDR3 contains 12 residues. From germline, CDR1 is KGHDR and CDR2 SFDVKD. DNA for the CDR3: TGTGCCAGCAGTTTATTTGGAGATACGCAGTATTTT. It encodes CASSLFGDTQYF.

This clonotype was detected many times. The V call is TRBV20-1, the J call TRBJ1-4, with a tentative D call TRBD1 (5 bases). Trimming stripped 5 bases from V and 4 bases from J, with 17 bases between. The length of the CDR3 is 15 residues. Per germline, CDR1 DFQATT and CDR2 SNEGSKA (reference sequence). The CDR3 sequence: CSAPPSTGLNEKLFF. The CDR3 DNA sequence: TGCAGTGCTCCCCCCTCGACGGGACTTAATGAAAAACTGTTTTTT.

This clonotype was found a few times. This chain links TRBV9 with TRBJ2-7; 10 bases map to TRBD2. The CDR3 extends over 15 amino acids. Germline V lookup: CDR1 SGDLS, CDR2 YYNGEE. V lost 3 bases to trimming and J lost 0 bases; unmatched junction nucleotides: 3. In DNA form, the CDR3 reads TGTGCCAGCAGCGCTAGCGGGAGTCCCTCCTACGAGCAGTACTTC. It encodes CASSASGSPSYEQYF. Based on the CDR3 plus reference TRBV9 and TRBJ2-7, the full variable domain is DSGVTQTPKHLITATGQRVTLRCSPRSGDLSVYWYQQSLDQGLQFLIQYYNGEERAKGNILERFSAQQFPDLHSELNLSSLELGDSALYFCASSASGSPSYEQYFGPGTRLTVT.

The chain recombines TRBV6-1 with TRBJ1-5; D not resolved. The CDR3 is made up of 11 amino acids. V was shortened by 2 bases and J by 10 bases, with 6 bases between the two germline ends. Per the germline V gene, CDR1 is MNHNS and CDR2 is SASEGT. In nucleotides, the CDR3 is TGTGCCAGCAGTGAAAGGTTACCCCAGCATTTT. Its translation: CASSERLPQHF.

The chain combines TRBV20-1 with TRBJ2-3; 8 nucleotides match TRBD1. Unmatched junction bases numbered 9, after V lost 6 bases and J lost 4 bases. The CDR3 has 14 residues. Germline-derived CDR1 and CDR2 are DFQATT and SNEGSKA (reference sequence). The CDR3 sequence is CSAHDRGPPDTQYF. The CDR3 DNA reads TGCAGTGCCCACGACAGGGGCCCCCCAGATACGCAGTATTTT.

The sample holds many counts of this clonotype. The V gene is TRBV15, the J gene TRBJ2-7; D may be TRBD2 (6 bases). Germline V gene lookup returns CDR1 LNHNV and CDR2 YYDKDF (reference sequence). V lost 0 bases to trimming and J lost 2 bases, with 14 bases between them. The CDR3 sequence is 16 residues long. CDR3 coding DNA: TGTGCCACCAGCAGAGATCAGGGACTGACGCCCTACGAGCAGTACTTC. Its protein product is CATSRDQGLTPYEQYF.

CDR3 loop: CASSYWRQGDSPLHF. The DNA of the CDR3 is TGTGCCAGCAGTTACTGGAGACAGGGGGATTCACCCCTCCACTTT. The rearrangement links TRBV6-5 to TRBJ1-6, with 9 positions matching TRBD1. J was trimmed by 8 bases and V by 1 base; bases with no gene match: 3. The CDR3 extends over 15 amino acids. The germline gives CDR1 MNHEY, CDR2 SVGAGI.

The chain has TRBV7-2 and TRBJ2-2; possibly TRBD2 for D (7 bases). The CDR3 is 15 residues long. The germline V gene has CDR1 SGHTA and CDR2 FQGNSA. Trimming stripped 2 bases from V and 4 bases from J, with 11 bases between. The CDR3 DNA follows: TGTGCCAGCAGCTTAAACAGGGAGGGCACCGGGGAGCTGTTTTTT. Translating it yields CASSLNREGTGELFF.

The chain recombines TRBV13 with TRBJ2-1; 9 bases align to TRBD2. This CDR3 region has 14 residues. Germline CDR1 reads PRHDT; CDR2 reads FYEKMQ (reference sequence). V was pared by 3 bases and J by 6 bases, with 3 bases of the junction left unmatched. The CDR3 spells CASSFRTSVNEQFF. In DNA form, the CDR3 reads TGTGCCAGCAGCTTTAGGACTAGCGTCAATGAGCAGTTCTTC.

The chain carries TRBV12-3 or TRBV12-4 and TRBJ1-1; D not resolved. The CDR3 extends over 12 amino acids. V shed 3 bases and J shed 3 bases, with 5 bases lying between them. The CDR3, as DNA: TGTGCCAGCAGTTTTCAGGACACTGAAGCTTTCTTT. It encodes CASSFQDTEAFF.

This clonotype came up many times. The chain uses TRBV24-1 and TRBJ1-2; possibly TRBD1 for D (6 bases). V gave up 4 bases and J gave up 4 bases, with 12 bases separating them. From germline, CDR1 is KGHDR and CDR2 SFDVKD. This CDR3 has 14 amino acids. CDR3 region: CATSDRDTRYGYTF. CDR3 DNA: TGTGCCACCAGTGACCGGGACACTCGCTATGGCTACACCTTC.

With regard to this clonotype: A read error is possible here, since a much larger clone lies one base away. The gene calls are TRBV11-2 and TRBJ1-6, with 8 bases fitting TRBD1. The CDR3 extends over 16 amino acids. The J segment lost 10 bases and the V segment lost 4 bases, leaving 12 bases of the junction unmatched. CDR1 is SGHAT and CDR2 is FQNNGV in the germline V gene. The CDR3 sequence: CASSSQHRTGNSPLHF. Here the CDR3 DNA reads TGTGCCAGCAGCTCCCAACATCGGACAGGGAACTCACCCCTCCACTTT.

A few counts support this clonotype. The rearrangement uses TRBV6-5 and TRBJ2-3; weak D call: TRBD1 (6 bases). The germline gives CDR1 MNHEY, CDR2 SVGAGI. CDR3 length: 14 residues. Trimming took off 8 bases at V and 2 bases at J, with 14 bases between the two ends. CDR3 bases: TGTGCCAGCCGACGGACAGCAGACACAGATACGCAGTATTTT. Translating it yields CASRRTADTDTQYF.

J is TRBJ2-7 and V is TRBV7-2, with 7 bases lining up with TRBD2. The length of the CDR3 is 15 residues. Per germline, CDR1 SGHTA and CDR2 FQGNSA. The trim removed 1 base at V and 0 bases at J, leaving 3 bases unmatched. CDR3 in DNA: TGTGCCAGCAGCTTAGGGGGGGGGTACTCCTACGAGCAGTACTTC. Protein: CASSLGGGYSYEQYF.

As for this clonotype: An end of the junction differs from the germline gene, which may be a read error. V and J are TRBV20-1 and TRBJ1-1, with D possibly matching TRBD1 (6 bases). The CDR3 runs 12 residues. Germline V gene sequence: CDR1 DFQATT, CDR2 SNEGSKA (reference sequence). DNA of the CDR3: TGCGGTGCTGGCGGACAGATACCTGAAGCTTTCTTT. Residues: CGAGGQIPEAFF.

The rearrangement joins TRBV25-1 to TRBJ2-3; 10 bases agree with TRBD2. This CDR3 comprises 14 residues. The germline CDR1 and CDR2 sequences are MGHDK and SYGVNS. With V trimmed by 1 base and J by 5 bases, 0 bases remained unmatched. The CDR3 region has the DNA TGTGCCAGCAGTGAATCTAGCGGGAGAGATACGCAGTATTTT. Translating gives CASSESSGRDTQYF.

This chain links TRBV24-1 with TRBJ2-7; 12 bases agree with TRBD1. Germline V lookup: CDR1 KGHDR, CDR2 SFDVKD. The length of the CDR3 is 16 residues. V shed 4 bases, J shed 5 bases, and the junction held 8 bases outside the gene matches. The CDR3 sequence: CATSDPGTGGTNEQYF. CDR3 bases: TGTGCCACCAGTGACCCCGGGACAGGGGGCACCAACGAGCAGTACTTC.